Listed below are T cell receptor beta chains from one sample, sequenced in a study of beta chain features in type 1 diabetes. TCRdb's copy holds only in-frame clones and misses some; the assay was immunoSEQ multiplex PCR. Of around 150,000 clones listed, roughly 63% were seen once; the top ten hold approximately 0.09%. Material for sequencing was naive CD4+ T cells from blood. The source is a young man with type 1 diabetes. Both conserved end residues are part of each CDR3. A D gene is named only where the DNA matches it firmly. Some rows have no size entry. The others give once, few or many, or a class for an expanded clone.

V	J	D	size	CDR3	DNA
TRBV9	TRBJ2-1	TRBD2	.	CASSERTSGGPSSYNEQFF	TGTGCCAGCAGCGAACGGACTAGCGGGGGCCCGAGCTCCTACAATGAGCAGTTCTTC
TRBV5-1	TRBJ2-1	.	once	CASSTTESSYNEQFF	TGCGCCAGCAGCACGACGGAAAGCTCCTACAATGAGCAGTTCTTC
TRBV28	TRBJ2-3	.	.	CASSWTDTQYF	TGTGCCAGCAGTTGGACAGATACGCAGTATTTT
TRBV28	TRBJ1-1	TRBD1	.	CASSRLDRAFF	TGTGCCAGCAGTCGCCTGGACAGGGCTTTCTTT
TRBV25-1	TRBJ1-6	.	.	CASSYDRHLASPLHF	TGTGCCAGCAGTTACGACAGGCACCTTGCTTCACCCCTCCACTTT
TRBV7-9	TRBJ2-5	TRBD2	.	CASSELAGIQETQYF	TGTGCCAGCAGCGAATTAGCGGGGATCCAAGAGACCCAGTACTTC
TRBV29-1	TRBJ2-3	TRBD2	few	CSAGSGGADTQYF	TGCAGCGCCGGTAGCGGGGGCGCAGATACGCAGTATTTT
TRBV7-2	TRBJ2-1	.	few	CASSSPSVDEQFF	TGTGCCAGCAGCTCTCCGAGCGTGGATGAGCAGTTCTTC
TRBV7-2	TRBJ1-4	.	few	CASSFPTALSEKLFF	TGTGCCAGCAGCTTCCCGACAGCCCTTAGTGAAAAACTGTTTTTT
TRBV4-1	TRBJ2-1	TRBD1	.	CASSQDRGGVWNEQFF	TGCGCCAGCAGCCAAGATCGAGGGGGCGTGTGGAATGAGCAGTTCTTC
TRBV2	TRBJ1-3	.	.	CASLAGHGNTIYF	TGTGCCAGCTTGGCGGGACACGGAAACACCATATATTTT
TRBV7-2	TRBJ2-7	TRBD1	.	CASSPTGNGYEQYF	TGTGCCAGCAGCCCGACAGGGAACGGGTACGAGCAGTACTTC
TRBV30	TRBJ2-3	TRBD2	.	CAWTRLALSTDTQYF	TGTGCCTGGACCCGACTAGCCCTAAGCACAGATACGCAGTATTTT
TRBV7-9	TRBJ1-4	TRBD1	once	CASSVGQINEKLFF	TGTGCCAGCAGCGTGGGACAGATTAATGAAAAACTGTTTTTT
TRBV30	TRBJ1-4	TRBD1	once	CAWRPRTGIATNEKLFF	TGTGCCTGGAGGCCCAGGACAGGCATCGCAACTAATGAAAAACTGTTTTTT
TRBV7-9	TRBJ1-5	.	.	CASSREGTGNQPQHF	TGTGCCAGCAGCCGTGAGGGTACGGGCAATCAGCCCCAGCATTTT
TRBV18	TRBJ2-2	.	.	CASSPGLLADTGELFF	TGTGCCAGCTCACCAGGCCTCTTGGCGGACACCGGGGAGCTGTTTTTT
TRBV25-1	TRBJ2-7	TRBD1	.	CASSEYGQGHHYEQYF	TGTGCCAGCAGTGAATACGGACAGGGCCACCACTACGAGCAGTACTTC
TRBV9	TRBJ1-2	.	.	CASSVRPDVTLGYTF	TGTGCCAGCAGCGTCCGTCCGGACGTTACTCTAGGCTACACCTTC
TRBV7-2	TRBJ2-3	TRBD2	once	CASSFPRLAGGTDTQYF	TGTGCCAGCAGCTTCCCGAGACTAGCGGGGGGCACAGATACGCAGTATTTT
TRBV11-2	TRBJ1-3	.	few	CASSTLPGAGNTIYF	TGTGCCAGCAGCACCCTCCCGGGCGCTGGAAACACCATATATTTT
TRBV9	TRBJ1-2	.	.	CASSVGSGLRYGYTF	TGTGCCAGCAGCGTAGGATCAGGGTTGCGATATGGCTACACCTTC
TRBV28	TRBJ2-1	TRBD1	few	CASSLLLGTDNEQFF	TGTGCCAGCAGTTTACTTTTGGGGACAGACAATGAGCAGTTCTTC
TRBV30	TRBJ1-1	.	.	CAWSVRQSHTEAFF	TGTGCCTGGAGTGTAAGACAGAGTCACACTGAAGCTTTCTTT
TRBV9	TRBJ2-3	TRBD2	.	CASSATSGGTDTQYF	TGTGCCAGCAGCGCCACTAGCGGGGGAACAGATACGCAGTATTTT
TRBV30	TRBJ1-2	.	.	CAWARGVDNYGYTF	TGTGCCTGGGCGCGTGGGGTCGATAACTATGGCTACACCTTC
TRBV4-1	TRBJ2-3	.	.	CASSQDRPDTQYF	TGCGCCAGCAGCCAAGATCGCCCAGATACGCAGTATTTT
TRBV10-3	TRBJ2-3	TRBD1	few	CAISGFTGTGLDTQYF	TGTGCCATCAGTGGTTTTACGGGGACAGGGCTAGATACGCAGTATTTT
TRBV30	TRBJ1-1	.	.	CAVHLAGITEAFF	TGTGCCGTACATCTAGCGGGGATCACTGAAGCTTTCTTT
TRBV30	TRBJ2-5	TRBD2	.	CAWSPGTSVQETQYF	TGTGCCTGGAGTCCCGGGACTAGCGTACAAGAGACCCAGTACTTC
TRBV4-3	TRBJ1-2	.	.	CASSRGRGANYGYTF	TGCGCCAGCAGCCGGGGTAGGGGAGCTAACTATGGCTACACCTTC
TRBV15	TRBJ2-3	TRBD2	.	CATTPSGGSTDTQYF	TGTGCCACCACCCCTAGCGGGGGTAGCACAGATACGCAGTATTTT
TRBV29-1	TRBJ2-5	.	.	CSVALSSETQYF	TGCAGCGTAGCCCTTAGTAGCGAGACCCAGTACTTC
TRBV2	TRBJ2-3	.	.	CASSDRQSTDTQYF	TGTGCCAGCAGTGATCGGCAGAGCACAGATACGCAGTATTTT
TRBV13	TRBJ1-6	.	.	CASSRRDGGQSNSPLHF	TGTGCCAGCAGCCGTAGGGACGGGGGGCAATCTAATTCACCCCTCCACTTT
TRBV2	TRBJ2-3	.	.	CASSEGSGRSTDTQYF	TGTGCCAGCAGTGAAGGATCGGGGAGGTCCACAGATACGCAGTATTTT
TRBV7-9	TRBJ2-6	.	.	CASSLYGSGANVLTF	TGTGCCAGCAGCTTATATGGCTCTGGGGCCAACGTCCTGACTTTC
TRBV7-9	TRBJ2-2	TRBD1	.	CASSPDREGIAGELFF	TGTGCCAGCAGCCCAGACAGGGAAGGGATTGCCGGGGAGCTGTTTTTT
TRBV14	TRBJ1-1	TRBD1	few	CASSPDRGRGNTEAFF	TGTGCCAGCAGCCCCGACAGGGGGAGAGGGAACACTGAAGCTTTCTTT
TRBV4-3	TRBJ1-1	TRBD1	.	CASSLSRDRGRDF	TGCGCCAGCAGCCTGTCCCGGGACAGGGGGCGCGACTTT
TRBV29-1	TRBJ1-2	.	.	CSVVVQGNYGYTF	TGCAGCGTTGTGGTCCAGGGCAACTATGGCTACACCTTC
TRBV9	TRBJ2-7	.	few	CASSVDGRASYEQYF	TGTGCCAGCAGCGTAGATGGCAGGGCGAGCTACGAGCAGTACTTC
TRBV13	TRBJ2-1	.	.	CASSLRAGYANEQFF	TGTGCCAGCAGCTTAAGGGCAGGGTACGCCAATGAGCAGTTCTTC
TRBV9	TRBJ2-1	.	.	CASSSVRGTTYNEQFF	TGTGCCAGCAGCTCAGTCCGGGGAACGACCTACAATGAGCAGTTCTTC
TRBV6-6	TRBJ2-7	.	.	CASTLLAAPYEQYF	TGTGCCAGCACCCTACTAGCTGCGCCCTACGAGCAGTACTTC
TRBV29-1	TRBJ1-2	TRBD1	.	CSVATSGTGGIYGYTF	TGCAGCGTCGCTACCTCCGGGACAGGGGGTATCTATGGCTACACCTTC
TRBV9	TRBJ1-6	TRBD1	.	CASSVAGGENSPLHF	TGTGCCAGCAGCGTAGCAGGGGGCGAAAATTCACCCCTCCACTTT
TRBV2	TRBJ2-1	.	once	CASSEGGPEFF	TGTGCCAGCAGTGAGGGGGGTCCCGAGTTCTTC
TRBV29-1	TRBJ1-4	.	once	CSVKFAGTAEKLFF	TGCAGCGTTAAGTTCGCAGGGACGGCTGAAAAACTGTTTTTT
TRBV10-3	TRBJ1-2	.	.	CAISESSPDLWGYTF	TGTGCCATCAGTGAGTCGTCCCCAGACCTGTGGGGCTACACCTTC
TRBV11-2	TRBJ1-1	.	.	CASSSSRGSEAFF	TGTGCCAGCAGCTCATCTCGAGGGAGTGAAGCTTTCTTT
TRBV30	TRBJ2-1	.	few	CAWSLEGSYNEQFF	TGTGCCTGGAGTCTGGAGGGCTCGTACAATGAGCAGTTCTTC
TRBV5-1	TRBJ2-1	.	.	CASSPDKVQFF	TGCGCCAGCAGCCCGGACAAGGTGCAGTTCTTC
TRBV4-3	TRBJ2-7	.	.	CASSLEQGAYEQYF	TGCGCCAGCAGCCTCGAACAGGGCGCCTACGAGCAGTACTTC
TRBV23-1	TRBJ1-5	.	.	CASSLGALSNQPQHF	TGCGCCAGCTCCCTTGGCGCCCTTAGCAATCAGCCCCAGCATTTT